The 10 T cell receptor beta chains listed next were all sequenced from one sample in a study of PD-1 blockade in classical Hodgkin lymphoma. TCRdb's table, derived via immunoSEQ multiplex PCR, lists solely in-frame clones and lacks some. The table has some 58,000 clones, approximately 90% seen once. Specified time point: cycle 4 day 1 (C4D1), after less than 7 weeks of nivolumab. All patients experienced relapse after autologous stem cell transplantation, and brentuximab vedotin exposure was variable. Material: peripheral blood mononuclear cells (PBMCs), obtained before the fourth cycle of nivolumab. These receptors all come from a human donor with classical Hodgkin lymphoma.

This CDR3 is CASTKQGSGNTIYF. The CDR3 coding sequence is TGTGCCAGTACCAAACAGGGGTCTGGAAACACCATATATTTT. The chain links TRBV19 to TRBJ1-3; 7 positions agree with TRBD1. CDR3 length: 14 residues. Germline V lookup: CDR1 LNHDA, CDR2 SQIVND (reference sequence). V lost 7 bases and J lost 1; bases outside the gene matches: 4.

The V call is TRBV10-3, the J call TRBJ2-5; D is ambiguous. The CDR3 runs 13 residues. Germline CDR1 is ENHRY and CDR2 is SYGVKD. V gave up 0 bases and J gave up 5 bases, with 7 bases separating them. The CDR3 region has the DNA TGTGCCATCAGTGAGTCTGGACGGGAGACCCAGTACTTC. This sequence encodes CAISESGRETQYF.

The chain combines TRBV11-2 with TRBJ2-3, with TRBD2 matching 10 bases. From germline, CDR1 is SGHAT and CDR2 FQNNGV. J lost 8 bases, V lost 5 bases, and 13 bases had no gene match. CDR3 size: 16 residues. The DNA for the CDR3 is TGTGCCAGCAGCGAAACCGCCGGGACTAGCGTAGCTACGCAGTATTTT. This translates into CASSETAGTSVATQYF.

The chain recombines TRBV10-1 with TRBJ2-3; D uncertain. The V end was cut by 3 bases, the J end by 6 bases, with 7 bases between. In germline, CDR1 is WNHNN, CDR2 SYGVQD (reference sequence). The CDR3 has 12 residues. CDR3 in DNA: TGCGCCAGCAGTGATCCGGGTGATACGCAGTATTTT. It encodes CASSDPGDTQYF.

The rearrangement joins TRBV7-3 to TRBJ2-6, with 7 bases matching TRBD1. The CDR3 runs 17 residues. The ends lost 4 bases at V and 0 bases at J; junction bases unmatched: 6. Germline CDR1 is SGHTA and CDR2 is FQGTGA. As DNA, the CDR3 is TGTGCCAGCAGCTCCCCAACAGGGGACTCTGGGGCCAACGTCCTGACTTTC. Translating it yields CASSSPTGDSGANVLTF.

This chain uses TRBV19 with TRBJ2-1, with D possibly being TRBD2 (5 bases). The V and J ends lost 0 bases and 4 bases respectively, with 13 bases between them. In germline, CDR1 is LNHDA, CDR2 SQIVND (reference sequence). This CDR3 contains 16 residues. CDR3 sequence: CASSIEASSSYNEQFF. Written as DNA, the CDR3 is TGTGCCAGTAGTATAGAGGCTAGCAGTTCATACAATGAGCAGTTCTTC.

This chain joins TRBV5-6 and TRBJ2-7, with D possibly TRBD2 on 6 matching bases. The germline V and J ends were trimmed by 4 bases and 4 bases, with 18 bases remaining between them. Germline CDR1 reads SGHDT; CDR2 reads YYEEEE. The CDR3 consists of 15 residues. The CDR3 nucleotides read TGTGCCAGCAGCATGGGCGGGGCAGGGTGGTACGAGCAGTACTTC. It encodes CASSMGGAGWYEQYF.

The chain employs TRBV21-1 and TRBJ1-3. TRBV21-1 represents a pseudogene. There are 21 residues in the CDR3. The CDR3 DNA is TGTGCCAGCAGCAAAGGTGGGGGGACACGGGCGTTTCGGAGCTCTGGAAACACCATATATTTT. Residues: CASSKGGGTRAFRSSGNTIYF.

The CDR3 loop reads CASSGTNYSYEQYF. The CDR3 coding sequence is TGCGCCAGCAGCGGGACTAATTACTCCTACGAGCAGTACTTC. V usage is TRBV10-2 and J usage is TRBJ2-7, with TRBD2 matching over 7 bases. Per germline, CDR1 WSHSY and CDR2 SAAADI. The V segment lost 6 bases and the J segment 0 bases; nucleotides outside the gene matches: 5. This CDR3 region has 14 residues.

V gene TRBV27 combines with J gene TRBJ1-2; 7 nucleotides align to TRBD1. This CDR3 contains 12 residues. Germline loops: CDR1 MNHEY, CDR2 SMNVEV (reference sequence). Trimming took 9 bases from V and 4 from J; bases not matched to a gene: 5. The CDR3 coding sequence is TGTGCCAGGAAACAGGGGTTCTATGGCTACACCTTC. It is translated as CARKQGFYGYTF.